This T cell receptor (beta chain) was documented in a study of T cells after yellow fever vaccination (dated by TCRdb to about 2019). In the study overall: Libraries from fractions with low cell numbers were prepared with the SMART-Seq v4 Ultra Low Input RNA kit. To follow T-cell clones before and after both primary and booster YFV17D yellow fever vaccination, bulk TCR alpha and beta repertoires underwent longitudinal sequencing. The cohort comprised two healthy male donors, one aged 18 to 30 and one aged 30 to 40 years. Bulk PBMC replicates and cell subsets were isolated from blood drawn at multiple timepoints before and after both primary and secondary immunization. The full study reports these points: Because only two donors were included in the study, the extent to which the findings can be generalized is limited. Computational filtering was needed because FACS-sorted repertoires could contain abundant contaminating clonotypes from the bulk population. A small share of clonotypes occurred in both CD4 and CD8 compartments, likely arising from convergent recombination. Most clones expanded after primary vaccination were re-detected after the booster (approximately 96% of CD4 and around 88% of CD8), suggesting broad memory maintenance. The secondary T-cell response was weaker than the primary response but faster, peaking on day 5 instead of day 15.

Reads for this sample came from an Illumina NovaSeq 6000. TCR cDNA was made using 5'RACE template switching, a step that added a universal primer site and unique molecular identifiers. Priming of cDNA synthesis was performed from both the TCR alpha and TCR beta constant segments. Library amplification used two PCR steps, and the second PCR step added sample barcodes and sequencing adapters. Sequencing of libraries was performed on Illumina HiSeq 2500 (2x100 bp) or NovaSeq (2x150 bp). The original methods were these. Demultiplexing of reads and collapsing into UMI consensus sequences were performed with MIGEC, and V(D)J alignment was carried out with MiXCR. Vaccine-responding clonotypes were defined with edgeR using replicate PBMC samples, requiring FDR below 0.01 and a log2 fold change above 5 up to day 15. Bulk clonotypes were assigned CD4 or CD8 identity according to which sequenced CD4 or CD8 repertoire held them at higher abundance. The raw public data were reprocessed by TCRdb itself: fastp quality trimming at Q25, MiXCR clonotype calling, in-frame beta chains only. Each entry merges the rows of one CDR3 protein and shows their most common DNA and genes. The V and J calls follow TCRdb's processing rather than the paper's. The sample contains 250,000 to 400,000 distinct CDR3 sequences, 3.5% to 5% of them found a single time. The ten largest clonotypes hold approximately 19% of the sample.

Its CDR3 holds 13 amino acids, cysteine through phenylalanine. Of all the DNA, just the CDR3 is kept, 39 bases in frame from base 1. CDR1 and CDR2 (LNHDA, SQIVND) derive from the germline V gene (reference sequence). The junction carries 11 bases between V and J, which are trimmed by 6 bases and 3 bases respectively. This clonotype has a handful of counts. The antigen it recognizes is unknown. Per-base qualities were not stored, and no clone one base away is much larger. The meaning of the sample's treatment or condition label: live attenuated yellow fever vaccine strain. At every blood-draw timepoint, two biological replicates of bulk PBMCs were collected. A standard Ficoll-Paque protocol was used to isolate PBMCs from peripheral blood. TriZol was used to extract RNA from bulk PBMCs, from CD4 and CD8 fractions, and from dextramer-positive and dextramer-negative fractions.

This TCR came from a man between 18 and 29 years old who received the YFV17D yellow fever vaccine. The sample here was PBMCs, taken 15 days after the yellow fever booster vaccination. The rearranged chain carries TRBV19 and TRBJ1-1; D gene: possibly TRBD1, on 5 matching bases. The CDR3 amino acid sequence is: CASSKGPDTEAFF. The DNA sequence is TGTGCCAGTAGCAAGGGGCCAGACACTGAAGCTTTCTTT.